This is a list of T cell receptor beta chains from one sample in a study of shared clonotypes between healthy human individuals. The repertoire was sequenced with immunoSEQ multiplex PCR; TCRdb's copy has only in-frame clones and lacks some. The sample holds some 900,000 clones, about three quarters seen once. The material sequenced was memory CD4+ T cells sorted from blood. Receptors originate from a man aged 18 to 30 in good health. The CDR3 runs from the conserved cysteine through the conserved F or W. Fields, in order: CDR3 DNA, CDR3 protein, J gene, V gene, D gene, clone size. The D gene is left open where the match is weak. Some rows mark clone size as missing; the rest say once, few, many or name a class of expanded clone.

CDR3 DNA: TGCGCCAGCAGCTTGGAGGTCAGGATCACAGATACGCAGTATTTT; CDR3 protein: CASSLEVRITDTQYF; J gene: TRBJ2-3; V gene: TRBV5-1; D gene: -; clone size: -
CDR3 DNA: TGTGCCATCAGTGAGTCGAGGCAGACCTATGGCTACACCTTC; CDR3 protein: CAISESRQTYGYTF; J gene: TRBJ1-2; V gene: TRBV10-3; D gene: -; clone size: -
CDR3 DNA: TGTGCCTGGAGTGGATTCTCACAGACCGGAGGGCAGTACTTC; CDR3 protein: CAWSGFSQTGGQYF; J gene: TRBJ2-7; V gene: TRBV30; D gene: -; clone size: -
CDR3 DNA: TGTGCCAGCTCACCTTTACAGGGATCTGGAAACACCATATATTTT; CDR3 protein: CASSPLQGSGNTIYF; J gene: TRBJ1-3; V gene: TRBV18; D gene: -; clone size: -
CDR3 DNA: TGTGCCAGCAGCCCGGGGGGGGATACGCAGTATTTT; CDR3 protein: CASSPGGDTQYF; J gene: TRBJ2-3; V gene: TRBV7-8; D gene: TRBD2; clone size: -
CDR3 DNA: TGCGCCAGCAGTGGCGTGAACACTGAAGCTTTCTTT; CDR3 protein: CASSGVNTEAFF; J gene: TRBJ1-1; V gene: TRBV10-2; D gene: -; clone size: -
CDR3 DNA: TGTGCCAGCAGCTTGGAATGGACAGAAGCTTTCTTT; CDR3 protein: CASSLEWTEAFF; J gene: TRBJ1-1; V gene: TRBV7-2; D gene: -; clone size: -
CDR3 DNA: TGTGCCAGCAGCAACCAGGGTCTTTCGGATTCACCCCTCCACTTT; CDR3 protein: CASSNQGLSDSPLHF; J gene: TRBJ1-6; V gene: TRBV2; D gene: -; clone size: few
CDR3 DNA: TGTGCCAGCAGCCCTATGCCGGGACAGGGCTCCTACAATGAGCAGTTCTTC; CDR3 protein: CASSPMPGQGSYNEQFF; J gene: TRBJ2-1; V gene: TRBV28; D gene: TRBD1; clone size: once
CDR3 DNA: TGCGCCAGCAGCCCCCGGACCTCCGGGGACACTGAAGCTTTCTTT; CDR3 protein: CASSPRTSGDTEAFF; J gene: TRBJ1-1; V gene: TRBV5-1; D gene: -; clone size: once
CDR3 DNA: TGTGCCAGCAGCCCCACCCCCGGGGCCTCCTACGAGCAGTACTTC; CDR3 protein: CASSPTPGASYEQYF; J gene: TRBJ2-7; V gene: TRBV5-4; D gene: -; clone size: -
CDR3 DNA: TGTGCCATCAGTGACCCTGACCGGGGGGAAAAACTGTTTTTT; CDR3 protein: CAISDPDRGEKLFF; J gene: TRBJ1-4; V gene: TRBV10-3; D gene: -; clone size: -
CDR3 DNA: TGTGCCAGCACCACACCGGGACAACCCTATGGCTACACCTTC; CDR3 protein: CASTTPGQPYGYTF; J gene: TRBJ1-2; V gene: TRBV27; D gene: -; clone size: -
CDR3 DNA: TGTGCCAGCTCATTTTTGGGGGATGCATACAATGAGCAGTTCTTC; CDR3 protein: CASSFLGDAYNEQFF; J gene: TRBJ2-1; V gene: TRBV18; D gene: -; clone size: -
CDR3 DNA: TGTGCCAGCAGTTACTCGGTAGCACGGTCCTACGAGCAGTACTTC; CDR3 protein: CASSYSVARSYEQYF; J gene: TRBJ2-7; V gene: TRBV6-6; D gene: -; clone size: -
CDR3 DNA: TGTGCCAGCAGGTTGCGGGAGAATCAGCCCCAGCATTTT; CDR3 protein: CASRLRENQPQHF; J gene: TRBJ1-5; V gene: TRBV6-6; D gene: -; clone size: few
CDR3 DNA: TGTGCCAGCACCCTGTCGGGCGGACTTTCCTACGAGCAGTACTTC; CDR3 protein: CASTLSGGLSYEQYF; J gene: TRBJ2-7; V gene: TRBV21-1; D gene: -; clone size: -
CDR3 DNA: TGTGCCAGCAGTTCTAGACAGGGGAGGGATGGCTACACCTTC; CDR3 protein: CASSSRQGRDGYTF; J gene: TRBJ1-2; V gene: TRBV6-5; D gene: TRBD1; clone size: -